The 15 T cell receptor beta chains in this list originate from one sample, sequenced in a study of blood T cell repertoires in COVID-19. The table came from immunoSEQ multiplex PCR; TCRdb's copy has only in-frame clones and leaves some out. The sample includes 130,000 or so clones, 70% to 90% seen only once; the top ten take roughly 3.5%. Material: PBMCs or T cells enriched from blood (not recorded which). The receptor set was obtained from a woman aged 45-65 years with acute COVID-19.

V and J are TRBV2 and TRBJ2-1, with D uncertain. Per the germline V gene, CDR1 is SNHLY and CDR2 is FYNNEI. Trimming left V 8 bases short and J 4 bases short, with 12 bases between. This CDR3 is 13 amino acids long. The CDR3 coding sequence is TGTGCCAGCTCAGACTCTGCTTACAATGAGCAGTTCTTC. This translates into CASSDSAYNEQFF.

The CDR3 nucleotides are TGTGCCAGCAGCCTCCTTATTGGTGCTAGCGGGGACCTAATCTACGAGCAGTACTTC. It encodes CASSLLIGASGDLIYEQYF. V usage is TRBV7-8 and J usage is TRBJ2-7, with 9 bases aligning to TRBD2. J was trimmed by 3 bases and V by 5 bases; bases with no gene match: 20. CDR3 size: 19 residues. Looked up from germline, CDR1 is SGHVS and CDR2 is FQNEAQ.

This rearrangement joins TRBV30 to TRBJ2-3; TRBD2 matches 8 bases. With 3 bases clipped from V and 0 bases from J, the junction kept 5 bases outside the gene matches. Germline V gene sequence: CDR1 GTSNPN, CDR2 SVGIG (reference sequence). This CDR3 is 15 amino acids long. CDR3 loop: CAWRLAGYSTDTQYF. In nucleotides, the CDR3 is TGTGCCTGGAGGCTAGCGGGTTACAGCACAGATACGCAGTATTTT.

The rearrangement uses TRBV15 and TRBJ2-3, with 7 bases fitting TRBD2. The CDR3 length is 15 residues. V shed 5 bases, J shed 1 base, and the junction held 6 bases outside the gene matches. Germline loops: CDR1 LNHNV, CDR2 YYDKDF (reference sequence). CDR3 nucleotides: TGTGCCACCAGCCGAGGGAGGGCCGGCACAGATACGCAGTATTTT. Translating it yields CATSRGRAGTDTQYF.

The rearrangement links TRBV10-2 to TRBJ1-1; 9 bases agree with TRBD1. The CDR3 contains 15 residues. Germline CDR1 reads WSHSY; CDR2 reads SAAADI. The V and J ends lost 7 bases and 4 bases, in that order; junction bases with no gene match: 10. Here the CDR3 reads CASNPRTGGFTEAFF. The CDR3 coding sequence is TGCGCCAGCAACCCCCGCACAGGGGGCTTCACTGAAGCTTTCTTT.

The chain links TRBV14 to TRBJ2-1, with TRBD1 as a possible D gene (6 bases). Germline CDR1 SGHDN, CDR2 FVKESK. Trimming stripped 5 bases from V and 4 bases from J, with 15 bases between. The CDR3 is made up of 15 amino acids. CDR3 sequence reads: CASSTQQGVYNEQFF. The CDR3 nucleotides are TGTGCCAGCAGCACTCAACAGGGTGTTTACAATGAGCAGTTCTTC. Looking up the rest from reference TRBV14 and TRBJ2-1 gives the full variable domain: EAGVTQFPSHSVIEKGQTVTLRCDPISGHDNLYWYRRVMGKEIKFLLHFVKESKQDESGMPNNRFLAERTGGTYSTLKVQPAELEDSGVYFCASSTQQGVYNEQFFGPGTRLTVL.

This clone has a single count. This sequence joins TRBV5-5 and TRBJ1-3; D is unresolved. V was clipped by 0 bases and J by 4 bases, with 11 bases between them. The CDR3 contains 15 residues. CDR1 is SGHKS and CDR2 is YYEKEE in the germline V gene (reference sequence). In DNA form, the CDR3 reads TGTGCCAGCAGCTTGGAATACAGCACGGGAAACACCATATATTTT. This codes for CASSLEYSTGNTIYF.

Only one count was recorded for this clone. The chain combines TRBV12-2 with TRBJ2-2; the D call TRBD1 from the table was never checked on the DNA. TRBV12-2 is a documented pseudogene. The CDR3 sequence is 12 residues long. CDR3 protein: CASRLDSGELFF. CDR3 nucleotides: TGTGCAAGTCGCTTGGACAGCGGGGAGCTGTTTTTT.

The V gene is TRBV19, the J gene TRBJ2-7; 10 bases align to TRBD1. Germline trimming cut 5 bases from V and 4 bases from J; bases unmatched to any gene: 2. Germline-derived CDR1 and CDR2 are LNHDA and SQIVND (reference sequence). This CDR3 has 13 residues. The CDR3 here is CASSLGQGYEQYF. For the CDR3, the DNA is TGTGCCAGTAGTCTGGGACAGGGGTACGAGCAGTACTTC. The full variable domain, with the rest looked up from reference TRBV19 and TRBJ2-7, is DGGITQSPKYLFRKEGQNVTLSCEQNLNHDAMYWYRQDPGQGLRLIYYSQIVNDFQKGDIAEGYSVSREKKESFPLTVTSAQKNPTAFYLCASSLGQGYEQYFGPGTRLTVT.

The chain is built from TRBV5-4 and TRBJ2-1; D not certain. Germline V gene lookup returns CDR1 SGHNT and CDR2 YYREEE (reference sequence). Trimming stripped 1 base from V and 5 bases from J, with 10 bases between. CDR3 size: 14 residues. The CDR3 is CASSLTLGHNEQFF. The CDR3 bases are TGTGCCAGCAGCTTGACTTTGGGCCACAATGAGCAGTTCTTC.

J is TRBJ2-7 and V is TRBV11-2; a possible D gene is TRBD2 (5 bases). Trimming removed 6 bases from V and 4 bases from J, with 13 bases in between. Germline V gene lookup returns CDR1 SGHAT and CDR2 FQNNGV. The CDR3 is 13 amino acids. CDR3 sequence (DNA): TGTGCCAGCAGACCCGGGGAGAGGTACGAGCAGTACTTC. It codes for CASRPGERYEQYF.

This chain links TRBV2 with TRBJ2-1, with D possibly being TRBD2 (5 bases). Trimming pared 3 bases from V and 2 bases from J, leaving 8 bases between. CDR3 length equals 14 residues. Germline V gives CDR1 SNHLY, CDR2 FYNNEI. The CDR3 bases are TGTGCCAGCAGTGAGGACGGGGCCTACAATGAGCAGTTCTTC. This gives the protein CASSEDGAYNEQFF.

The genes are TRBV9 and TRBJ1-2, with TRBD1 as a possible D gene (5 bases). Between the trimmed V and J ends, which lost 3 bases and 3 bases, there was a span of 12 bases. Per germline, CDR1 SGDLS and CDR2 YYNGEE. The CDR3 spans 14 residues. CDR3 nucleotide sequence: TGTGCCAGCAGCGCGTCAGGGACTCACTATGGCTACACCTTC. It codes for CASSASGTHYGYTF.

This chain links TRBV28 with TRBJ1-3; D not resolved. Trimming stripped 6 bases from V and 0 bases from J, with 12 bases between. CDR3 length equals 15 residues. Germline loops: CDR1 MDHEN, CDR2 SYDVKM. CDR3 nucleotide sequence: TGTGCCAGCAGACCTCAGGATAGCTCTGGAAACACCATATATTTT. This codes for CASRPQDSSGNTIYF.

CDR3 DNA: TGTGCCAGCAGCCTTAACAGGGGTGAAGCTTTCTTT. Its translation is CASSLNRGEAFF. This chain joins TRBV3-1 (or the pseudogene TRBV3-2) and TRBJ1-1, with 7 bases lining up with TRBD1. This CDR3 is 12 amino acids long. V was pared by 4 bases and J by 7 bases, with 3 bases of the junction left unmatched. The germline gives CDR1 LGHDT, CDR2 YNNKEL (reference sequence).